This T cell receptor (beta chain) was sequenced for a study of beta chain features in type 1 diabetes. Study-level results: Cells carrying high TCR expression could end up over-represented when cDNA is sequenced. In comparison with healthy donors, patients had naive, central memory and Treg TCRB repertoires that appeared more similar.

The CDR3 consists of 14 residues. As to this clone: What it binds is unknown.

Of the isolated RNA, all was reverse transcribed, and so the sequenced material was expressed TCRB transcripts. Produced via immunoSEQ multiplex PCR; TCRdb's table is partial and in-frame only. The sample contains more than 140,000 clones, 9% to 10% of which appear only once. V gene TRBV21-1 combines with J gene TRBJ1-1; TRBD1, the table's D call, was not compared with the DNA. TRBV21-1 corresponds to a pseudogene. The sequenced material came from central memory CD4+ T cells from blood. The receptor was derived from a middle-aged woman in good health. CDR3 in DNA: TGTGCCAGCAGCAAAGAGTATGGGACAGCGGGAGCTTTCTTT. This gives the protein CASSKEYGTAGAFF.